Listed here are 14 T cell receptor beta chains from one sample, sequenced in a study of CD8+CD57+ T cells in acquired aplastic anemia. Selection for sequencing was limited to patients who had shown CD8+CD57+ cell expansion by flow cytometry. Genomic DNA, the template, was used for profiling of the TCR beta VDJ and CDR3. TCRdb analysed the reads with MiXCR anew, one entry per CDR3 protein. The table has roughly 250,000 distinct CDR3 sequences, approximately 80% seen once; the top ten hold 40% to 50%. Sequenced sample: sorted CD4+, CD8+, or CD8+CD57+ T cells (not recorded which) from PBMCs. The receptor source for this set is a human donor with aplastic anemia.

The chain employs TRBV5-1 and TRBJ1-6; TRBD1 agrees at 7 bases. V shed 2 bases and J 7 bases; nucleotides not matched to a gene: 6. The CDR3 has 15 residues. Per germline, CDR1 SGHRS and CDR2 YFSETQ. CDR3 in amino acids: CASSFRQGDNSPLHF. In nucleotides, the CDR3 is TGCGCCAGCAGCTTCCGACAGGGTGACAATTCACCCCTCCACTTT. Full variable domain (rest looked up from reference TRBV5-1 and TRBJ1-6): KAGVTQTPRYLIKTRGQQVTLSCSPISGHRSVSWYQQTPGQGLQFLFEYFSETQRNKGNFPGRFSGRQFSNSRSEMNVSTLELGDSALYLCASSFRQGDNSPLHFGNGTRLTVT.

The rearrangement joins TRBV9 to TRBJ2-3; a weak D match, TRBD2 (5 bases). This CDR3 has 14 amino acids. The ends were cut back, 3 bases at V and 13 bases at J, with 21 bases in the middle. Germline V gene data show CDR1 as SGDLS and CDR2 as YYNGEE. The CDR3, as DNA: TGTGCCAGCAGCGCCGAGGGTGGGCCCGTAGCCAAGTATTTT. As protein: CASSAEGGPVAKYF. The variable domain in full, completed from reference TRBV9 and TRBJ2-3, reads DSGVTQTPKHLITATGQRVTLRCSPRSGDLSVYWYQQSLDQGLQFLIQYYNGEERAKGNILERFSAQQFPDLHSELNLSSLELGDSALYFCASSAEGGPVAKYFGPGTRLTVL.

Notes on this clonotype: As the CDR3 is not closed by the conserved phenylalanine or tryptophan, this likely results from a read error. The V and J genes are TRBV19 and TRBJ1-5; no definite D call. The CDR3 covers 15 residues. Per the germline V gene, CDR1 is LNHDA and CDR2 is SQIVND (reference sequence). DNA of the CDR3: TGTGCCAGCAGCGTAGCGACCGCCCGAAATCAGCCGCAGCATCTT. Protein sequence: CASSVATARNQPQHL.

This clonotype was seen more than once but under ten times. The gene calls are TRBV10-1 and TRBJ1-5, with 7 bases lining up with TRBD1. The CDR3 extends over 14 amino acids. Germline V CDR1 and CDR2: WNHNN, SYGVQD (reference sequence). Trimming cost V 2 bases and J 4 bases; bases outside gene matches: 2. CDR3 coding DNA: TGCGCCAGCAGTGAGGGACAGGTGAATCAGCCCCAGCATTTT. Its translation is CASSEGQVNQPQHF.

V usage is TRBV9 and J usage is TRBJ2-7; 10 bases map to TRBD2. CDR1 is SGDLS, CDR2 YYNGEE, per germline. After removal of 4 bases from V and 1 base from J, the junction contained 14 bases not matched to a gene. The CDR3 totals 18 residues. CDR3 nucleotide sequence: TGTGCCAGCAGCTTAGCGGGAGGTCCCAATACGCTTTCCTACGAGCAGTACGTC. Its protein product is CASSLAGGPNTLSYEQYV.

The V call is TRBV5-1, the J call TRBJ2-5; D may be TRBD2 (6 bases). This CDR3 contains 14 residues. Germline V gene data show CDR1 as SGHRS and CDR2 as YFSETQ. V dropped 4 bases and J dropped 7 bases, with 17 bases sitting between them. The CDR3 region is CASSMGDSSATQYF. The CDR3 coding sequence is TGCGCCAGCAGCATGGGGGACTCGAGCGCGACCCAGTACTTC.

As for this clonotype: An end of the junction does not agree with germline; a read error may underlie this. This chain links TRBV7-9 with TRBJ2-1, with D maybe TRBD1 (5 bases). From germline, CDR1 is SEHNR and CDR2 FQNEAQ (reference sequence). This CDR3 is built from 13 residues. CDR3 sequence reads: CASSDGAIRGQIF. The CDR3 DNA reads TGTGCCAGCAGTGATGGGGCGATACGTGGGCAGATCTTC.

Comment on this clonotype: A much bigger clone sits one base away, suggesting this may be a read error. In this CDR3 the conserved last residue, phenylalanine or tryptophan, is missing, so a read error is likely. No DNA is shown, since the ends of the CDR3 on it are uncertain; the CDR3 is the one TCRdb lists. This chain joins TRBV2 and TRBJ2-1; the table's D call, TRBD1, was not checked against the DNA. With termini counted, the CDR3 has 15 amino acids. The V gene's germline CDR1 is SNHLY and CDR2 FYNNEI. The CDR3 spells CASGDGGTDTHYFFP.

Comment on this clonotype: As the CDR3 is not closed by the conserved phenylalanine or tryptophan, this likely results from a read error. It is unclear where the CDR3 begins or ends on the DNA, so no DNA is shown, and the CDR3 is as TCRdb lists it. The rearrangement joins TRBV7-6 to TRBJ2-3; TRBD1 was called by the table and not checked on the DNA. Looked up from germline, CDR1 is SGHVS and CDR2 is FNYEAQ. A total of 13 residues make up the CDR3, ends included. The CDR3 region is CASSFGGSKEKYY.

The rearrangement joins TRBV7-8 to TRBJ2-1; perhaps TRBD1 as D (6 bases). V was clipped by 4 bases and J by 10 bases, with 26 bases between them. CDR1 and CDR2 from the germline V gene are SGHVS and FQNEAQ. The CDR3 runs 17 residues. The CDR3 is CASSSRATGGQFIEQFF. In DNA, the CDR3 is TGTGCCAGCAGCTCCAGGGCTACGGGTGGACAGTTCATCGAGCAGTTCTTC.

V gene TRBV9 combines with J gene TRBJ1-1, with a tentative D call TRBD1 (6 bases). Germline CDR1 reads SGDLS; CDR2 reads YYNGEE. CDR3 length: 15 amino acids. The V end was cut by 0 bases, the J end by 12 bases, with 21 bases between. CDR3 coding DNA: TGTGCCAGCAGCGTAGATATGAACAGGGACGCTGACTCTTTCTTT. Encoded protein: CASSVDMNRDADSFF. The full variable domain, its missing parts supplied by reference TRBV9 and TRBJ1-1, is DSGVTQTPKHLITATGQRVTLRCSPRSGDLSVYWYQQSLDQGLQFLIQYYNGEERAKGNILERFSAQQFPDLHSELNLSSLELGDSALYFCASSVDMNRDADSFFGQGTRLTVV.

V is TRBV29-1 and J is TRBJ1-1; tentatively, D is TRBD1 (5 bases). The CDR3 spans 15 residues. Germline V gene lookup returns CDR1 SQVTM and CDR2 ANQGSEA. V dropped 6 bases and J dropped 1 base, with 18 bases sitting between them. The CDR3: CSVLGEGRANTEAFF. The CDR3 DNA follows: TGCAGCGTACTAGGGGAGGGACGGGCGAACACTGAAGCTTTCTTT.

This clonotype was picked up one time. The CDR3 does not close with the conserved phenylalanine or tryptophan, likely indicating a read error. The limits of the CDR3 on the DNA are not certain, so only TCRdb's listed CDR3 is given. The gene calls are TRBV7-2 and TRBJ2-3; the table's D call of TRBD1 was not tested on the DNA. The germline V gene has CDR1 SGHTA and CDR2 FQGNSA. Counting both end residues, the CDR3 totals 13 amino acids. CDR3: CASSLGQGYLHYT.

A note on this clonotype: The junction differs from germline at one of its ends, possibly a read error. The rearrangement links TRBV7-9 to TRBJ2-3; possible D gene TRBD2, 5 bases. In germline, CDR1 is SEHNR, CDR2 FQNEAQ (reference sequence). The CDR3 has 14 residues. Written as DNA, the CDR3 is TGTGCCAGCAGCTTTCAAAGAAGCGCCGGTAGCGATGAGTTT. Amino acids: CASSFQRSAGSDEF.